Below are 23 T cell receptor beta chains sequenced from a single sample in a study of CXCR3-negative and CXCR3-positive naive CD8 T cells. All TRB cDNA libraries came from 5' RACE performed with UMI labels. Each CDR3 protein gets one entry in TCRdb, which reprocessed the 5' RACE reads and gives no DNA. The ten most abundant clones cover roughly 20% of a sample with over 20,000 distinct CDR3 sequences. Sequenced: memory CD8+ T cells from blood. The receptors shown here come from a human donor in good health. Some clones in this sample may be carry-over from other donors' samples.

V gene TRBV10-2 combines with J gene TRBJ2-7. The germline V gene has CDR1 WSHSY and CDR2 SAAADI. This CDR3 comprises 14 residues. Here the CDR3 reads CASRRLGELYEQYF.

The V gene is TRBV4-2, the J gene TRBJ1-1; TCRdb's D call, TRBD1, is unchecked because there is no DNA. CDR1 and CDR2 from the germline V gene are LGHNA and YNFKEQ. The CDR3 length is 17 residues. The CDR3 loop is CASSQGGQEFMNTEAFF.

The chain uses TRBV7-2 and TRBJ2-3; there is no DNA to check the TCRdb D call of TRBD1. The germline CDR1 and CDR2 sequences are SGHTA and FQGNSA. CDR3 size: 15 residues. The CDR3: CASNPPGITTDTQYF.

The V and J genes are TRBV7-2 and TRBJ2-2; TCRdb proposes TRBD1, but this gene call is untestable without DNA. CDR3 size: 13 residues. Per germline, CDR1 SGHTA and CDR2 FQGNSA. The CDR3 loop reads CASNDRAAGELFF. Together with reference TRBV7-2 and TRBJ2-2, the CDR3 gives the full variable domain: GAGVSQSPSNKVTEKGKDVELRCDPISGHTALYWYRQSLGQGLEFLIYFQGNSAPDKSGLPSDRFSAERTGGSVSTLTIQRTQQEDSAVYLCASNDRAAGELFFGEGSRLTVL.

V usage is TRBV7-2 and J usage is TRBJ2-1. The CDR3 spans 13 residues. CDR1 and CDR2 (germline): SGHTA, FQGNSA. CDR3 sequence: CASSPEEYNEQFF.

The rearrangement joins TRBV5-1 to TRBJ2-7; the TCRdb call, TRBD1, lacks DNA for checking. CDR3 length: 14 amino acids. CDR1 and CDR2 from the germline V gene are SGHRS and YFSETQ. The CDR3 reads CASSPAGGVYEQYF. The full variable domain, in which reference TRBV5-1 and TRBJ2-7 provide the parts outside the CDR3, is KAGVTQTPRYLIKTRGQQVTLSCSPISGHRSVSWYQQTPGQGLQFLFEYFSETQRNKGNFPGRFSGRQFSNSRSEMNVSTLELGDSALYLCASSPAGGVYEQYFGPGTRLTVT.

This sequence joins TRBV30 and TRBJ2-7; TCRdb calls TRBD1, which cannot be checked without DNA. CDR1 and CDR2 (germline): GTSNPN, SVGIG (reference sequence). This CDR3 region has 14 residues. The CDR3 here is CAWSTQGEPYEQYF.

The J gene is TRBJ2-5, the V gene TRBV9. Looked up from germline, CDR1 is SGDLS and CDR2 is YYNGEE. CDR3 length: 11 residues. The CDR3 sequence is CASSVQETQYF. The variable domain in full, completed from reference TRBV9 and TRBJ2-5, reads DSGVTQTPKHLITATGQRVTLRCSPRSGDLSVYWYQQSLDQGLQFLIQYYNGEERAKGNILERFSAQQFPDLHSELNLSSLELGDSALYFCASSVQETQYFGPGTRLLVL.

CDR3 sequence: CASSSADTQYF. This chain uses TRBV12-3 or TRBV12-4 with TRBJ2-3. The CDR3 covers 11 residues.

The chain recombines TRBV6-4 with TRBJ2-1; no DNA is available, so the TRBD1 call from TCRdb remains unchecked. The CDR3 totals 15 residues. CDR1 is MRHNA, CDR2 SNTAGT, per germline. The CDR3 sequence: CASSDSAGGYNEQFF.

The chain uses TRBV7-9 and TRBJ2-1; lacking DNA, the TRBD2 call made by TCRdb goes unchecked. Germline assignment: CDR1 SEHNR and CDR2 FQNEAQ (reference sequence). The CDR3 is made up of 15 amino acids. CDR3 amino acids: CASSNRSGGADEQFF.

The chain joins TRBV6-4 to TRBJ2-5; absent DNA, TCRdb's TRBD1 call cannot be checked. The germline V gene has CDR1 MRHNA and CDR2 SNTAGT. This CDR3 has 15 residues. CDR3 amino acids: CASSDGPGGQETQYF.

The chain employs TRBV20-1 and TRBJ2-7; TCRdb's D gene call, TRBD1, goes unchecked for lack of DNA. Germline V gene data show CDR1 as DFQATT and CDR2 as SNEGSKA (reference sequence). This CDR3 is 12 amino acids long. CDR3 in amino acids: CSASTGDYEQYF.

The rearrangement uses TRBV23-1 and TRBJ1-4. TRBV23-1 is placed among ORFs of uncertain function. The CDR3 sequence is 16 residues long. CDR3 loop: CASSQSRIPINEKLFF.

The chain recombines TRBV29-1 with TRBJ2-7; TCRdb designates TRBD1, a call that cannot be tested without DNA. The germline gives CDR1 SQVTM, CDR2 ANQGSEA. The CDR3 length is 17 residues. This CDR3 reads CSVEHPGRDRGPYEQYF.

The CDR3 region is CASSLISGRSGEQFF. V usage is TRBV7-3 and J usage is TRBJ2-1; TCRdb designates TRBD2, a call that cannot be tested without DNA. The CDR3 is 15 residues long. From germline, CDR1 is SGHTA and CDR2 FQGTGA.

The CDR3 here is CASSETVGQDGLVGNEQFF. The rearrangement joins TRBV2 to TRBJ2-1; there is no DNA to check the TCRdb D call of TRBD2. Germline CDR1 reads SNHLY; CDR2 reads FYNNEI. This CDR3 spans 19 amino acids.

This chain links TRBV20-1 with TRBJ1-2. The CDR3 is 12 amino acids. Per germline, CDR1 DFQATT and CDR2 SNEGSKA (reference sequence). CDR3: CSASQSGSSYTF.

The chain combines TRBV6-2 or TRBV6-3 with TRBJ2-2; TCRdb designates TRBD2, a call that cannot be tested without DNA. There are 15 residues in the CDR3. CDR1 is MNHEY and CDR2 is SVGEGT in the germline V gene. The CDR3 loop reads CASSNSGVDTGELFF.

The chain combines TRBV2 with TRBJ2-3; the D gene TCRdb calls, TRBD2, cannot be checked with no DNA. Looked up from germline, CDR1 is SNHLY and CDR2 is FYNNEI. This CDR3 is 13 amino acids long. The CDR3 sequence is CASSDNSDYREYF.

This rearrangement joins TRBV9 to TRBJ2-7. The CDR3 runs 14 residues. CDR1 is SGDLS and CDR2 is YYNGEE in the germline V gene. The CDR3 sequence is CASSVGFSSYEQYF.

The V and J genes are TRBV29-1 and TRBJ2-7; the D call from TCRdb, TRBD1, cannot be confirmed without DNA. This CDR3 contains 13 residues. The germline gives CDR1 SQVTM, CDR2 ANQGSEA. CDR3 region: CSTSGGGDYEQYF.

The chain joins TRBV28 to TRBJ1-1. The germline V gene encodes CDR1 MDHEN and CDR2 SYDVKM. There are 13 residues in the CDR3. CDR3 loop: CASKVDGNTEAFF.